The 32 T cell receptor beta chains below were found in one sample sequenced in a study of blood T cell repertoires in COVID-19. Assay: immunoSEQ multiplex PCR; the TCRdb copy retains only in-frame clones and omits some. The table has 140,000 or so clones, around 85% seen once. The sequenced sample consisted of PBMCs or T cells enriched from blood (not recorded which). The receptors derive from a middle-aged woman who had recovered from COVID-19.

The rearrangement links TRBV5-4 to TRBJ2-7; 14 bases align to TRBD2. V trimming: 3 bases; J trimming: 3 bases; junction bases outside the gene matches: 5. CDR1 and CDR2 from the germline V gene are SGHNT and YYREEE (reference sequence). CDR3 length: 16 residues. CDR3 residues: CASSSGTSGRLYEQYF. In nucleotides, the CDR3 is TGTGCCAGCAGCTCCGGGACTAGCGGGAGACTCTACGAGCAGTACTTC.

V and J are TRBV9 and TRBJ1-6; 10 nucleotides line up with TRBD1. The germline V gene has CDR1 SGDLS and CDR2 YYNGEE. The length of the CDR3 is 13 residues. J was trimmed by 7 bases and V by 6 bases; bases with no gene match: 1. The CDR3: CASTGQGNSPLHF. The CDR3 bases are TGTGCCAGCACGGGACAGGGGAATTCACCCCTCCACTTT.

The chain has TRBV18 and TRBJ1-4; 7 bases match TRBD1. Germline assignment: CDR1 KGHSH and CDR2 LQKENI. The CDR3 is 16 residues long. Trimming cost V 3 bases and J 0 bases; bases outside gene matches: 4. The CDR3 protein is CASSPRTGSTNEKLFF. The CDR3 nucleotides are TGTGCCAGCTCACCTCGGACAGGTTCAACTAATGAAAAACTGTTTTTT.

This chain uses TRBV9 with TRBJ2-1; 9 bases are shared with TRBD2. CDR1 is SGDLS and CDR2 is YYNGEE in the germline V gene. The J segment lost 5 bases and the V segment lost 2 bases, leaving 5 bases of the junction unmatched. This CDR3 contains 15 residues. CDR3 protein: CASSVGTSTDNEQFF. The DNA for the CDR3 is TGTGCCAGCAGCGTTGGGACTAGCACTGACAATGAGCAGTTCTTC.

J is TRBJ2-2 and V is TRBV7-6; TRBD2 matches 10 bases. The germline gives CDR1 SGHVS, CDR2 FNYEAQ. The CDR3 spans 16 residues. Trimming took 5 bases from V and 5 from J; bases not matched to a gene: 8. The DNA for the CDR3 is TGTGCCAGCAGCCCGATAGCGGGGGGCGGAACCGGGGAGCTGTTTTTT. It translates to CASSPIAGGGTGELFF.

The chain has TRBV27 and TRBJ1-1; TRBD1 agrees at 8 bases. In germline, CDR1 is MNHEY, CDR2 SMNVEV (reference sequence). The CDR3 contains 13 residues. With 4 bases clipped from V and 5 bases from J, the junction kept 3 bases outside the gene matches. The CDR3 coding sequence is TGTGCCAGCAGTTGGACAGGGCTAACTGAAGCTTTCTTT. Its translation is CASSWTGLTEAFF.

V is TRBV11-2 and J is TRBJ1-6, with D maybe TRBD1 (5 bases). Germline CDR1 SGHAT, CDR2 FQNNGV. The ends were cut back, 2 bases at V and 14 bases at J, with 13 bases in the middle. This CDR3 is built from 13 residues. The CDR3 is CASSLPGSITLHF. CDR3 in DNA: TGTGCCAGCAGCTTACCAGGGTCGATTACCCTCCACTTT.

This clone is medium-sized by share. The rearrangement joins TRBV9 to TRBJ1-5; D gene uncertain. The V gene's germline CDR1 is SGDLS and CDR2 YYNGEE. The CDR3 length is 13 residues. Trimming cost V 6 bases and J 3 bases, with 10 bases left between them. CDR3 amino acids: CASNAGNNQPQHF. The CDR3 DNA reads as TGTGCCAGCAACGCGGGAAACAATCAGCCCCAGCATTTT.

The chain recombines TRBV5-1 with TRBJ1-3; TRBD1 matches at 9 bases. Germline V gene sequence: CDR1 SGHRS, CDR2 YFSETQ. The CDR3 is 16 amino acids. Losses at the gene ends were 2 bases for V and 0 bases for J; bases not matched to a gene: 3. CDR3 DNA sequence: TGCGCCAGCAGCTTCGGACAGGGGTACTCTGGAAACACCATATATTTT. As protein: CASSFGQGYSGNTIYF.

The chain has TRBV27 and TRBJ2-7; 7 bases line up with TRBD1. This CDR3 is built from 15 residues. V lost 4 bases and J lost 0; bases outside the gene matches: 6. Germline CDR1 is MNHEY and CDR2 is SMNVEV (reference sequence). The chain's CDR3 is CASSSLGTASYEQYF. The CDR3 DNA follows: TGTGCCAGCAGTTCCCTCGGGACAGCCTCCTACGAGCAGTACTTC.

The chain joins TRBV7-3 to TRBJ2-7, with 11 bases lining up with TRBD2. The CDR3 has 16 amino acids. Germline trimming cut 1 base from V and 1 base from J; bases unmatched to any gene: 3. Germline V lookup: CDR1 SGHTA, CDR2 FQGTGA. In DNA form, the CDR3 reads TGTGCCAGCAGCTTAATGGCTAGCGGGAGGTCCTACGAGCAGTACTTC. Encoded protein: CASSLMASGRSYEQYF. Full variable domain (outside the CDR3, taken from reference TRBV7-3 and TRBJ2-7): GAGVSQTPSNKVTEKGKYVELRCDPISGHTALYWYRQSLGQGPEFLIYFQGTGAADDSGLPNDRFFAVRPEGSVSTLKIQRTERGDSAVYLCASSLMASGRSYEQYFGPGTRLTVT.

In DNA form, the CDR3 reads TGTGCCAGCAGCTTCACTGAAGCTTTCTTT. Translating it yields CASSFTEAFF. The rearrangement joins TRBV6-5 to TRBJ1-1; D gene ambiguous. Trimming took 6 bases from V and 4 from J, leaving 3 bases between them. Germline loops: CDR1 MNHEY, CDR2 SVGAGI. CDR3 length: 10 residues.

This chain connects TRBV19 to TRBJ2-5; 11 nucleotides agree with TRBD2. Germline trimming cut 3 bases from V and 0 bases from J; bases unmatched to any gene: 3. CDR3 length: 16 amino acids. Germline V gene data show CDR1 as LNHDA and CDR2 as SQIVND (reference sequence). CDR3 amino acids: CASSMIAGGYQETQYF. The CDR3 region has the DNA TGTGCCAGTAGTATGATAGCGGGAGGGTACCAAGAGACCCAGTACTTC.

CDR3 sequence reads: CASSRAYNEQFF. For the CDR3, the DNA is TGTGCCAGCAGTCGGGCCTACAATGAGCAGTTCTTC. V usage is TRBV2 and J usage is TRBJ2-1; D gene ambiguous. The V end lost 5 bases, the J end lost 2 bases, and 4 bases lay between the germline ends. Germline V gives CDR1 SNHLY, CDR2 FYNNEI. The CDR3 totals 12 residues.

This chain connects TRBV29-1 to TRBJ2-3, with TRBD2 matching 13 bases. The CDR3 contains 14 residues. Trimming cost V 7 bases and J 4 bases; bases outside gene matches: 5. Germline CDR1 reads SQVTM; CDR2 reads ANQGSEA. CDR3 nucleotides: TGCAGCGCCGGGACTAGCGGGATTCCAGATACGCAGTATTTT. This gives the protein CSAGTSGIPDTQYF.

The rearrangement joins TRBV5-4 to TRBJ2-1; D not resolved. Trimming stripped 4 bases from V and 3 bases from J, with 17 bases between. The CDR3 sequence is 16 residues long. Germline CDR1 reads SGHNT; CDR2 reads YYREEE (reference sequence). The CDR3 is CASSPSIDFVYNEQFF. DNA of the CDR3: TGTGCCAGCAGCCCTTCGATAGACTTCGTCTACAATGAGCAGTTCTTC.

The gene calls are TRBV7-9 and TRBJ2-3; TRBD2 matches 10 bases. The CDR3 spans 14 residues. The junction had 5 bases not matched to a gene; V was cut back by 8 bases and J by 3 bases. Germline V lookup: CDR1 SEHNR, CDR2 FQNEAQ (reference sequence). The CDR3 nucleotides are TGTGCCAGCGGGCTAGCGGGAGCTACAGATACGCAGTATTTT. This encodes CASGLAGATDTQYF. Full variable domain (remainder filled in from reference TRBV7-9 and TRBJ2-3): DTGVSQNPRHKITKRGQNVTFRCDPISEHNRLYWYRQTLGQGPEFLTYFQNEAQLEKSRLLSDRFSAERPKGSFSTLEIQRTEQGDSAMYLCASGLAGATDTQYFGPGTRLTVL.

This clone has only one observation. The chain combines TRBV4-1 with TRBJ1-2, with TRBD1 identical over 12 bases. J was trimmed by 4 bases and V by 8 bases; bases with no gene match: 11. Germline V gene sequence: CDR1 MGHRA, CDR2 YSYEKL. The CDR3 has 16 residues. CDR3 protein: CASFNRGTGGVYGYTF. CDR3 nucleotide sequence: TGCGCCAGCTTCAATCGGGGGACAGGGGGCGTCTATGGCTACACCTTC.

This chain connects TRBV4-1 to TRBJ2-7; TRBD2 is a possible D gene (6 bases). V was shortened by 2 bases and J by 2 bases, with 19 bases between the two germline ends. The length of the CDR3 is 17 residues. The germline CDR1 and CDR2 sequences are MGHRA and YSYEKL. The CDR3 bases are TGCGCCAGCAGCCAATCGATGGTGTTAGCGGAGGCCTACGAGCAGTACTTC. Translating it yields CASSQSMVLAEAYEQYF.

This clone was seen more than once but under ten times. The chain links TRBV5-4 to TRBJ2-2; possibly TRBD2 for D (6 bases). The CDR3 runs to 16 residues. Germline CDR1 is SGHNT and CDR2 is YYREEE (reference sequence). The V gene lost 2 bases and the J gene lost 0 bases, with 11 bases spanning the gap. The CDR3 is CASSLPPGANTGELFF. CDR3 coding DNA: TGTGCCAGCAGCTTACCCCCGGGGGCGAACACCGGGGAGCTGTTTTTT.

V usage is TRBV6-5 and J usage is TRBJ1-3; D gene ambiguous. V gave up 5 bases and J gave up 7 bases, with 12 bases separating them. Germline CDR1 is MNHEY and CDR2 is SVGAGI. The CDR3 length is 13 residues. CDR3 amino acids: CASSPGFINTIYF. CDR3 nucleotide sequence: TGTGCCAGCAGTCCTGGCTTCATCAACACCATATATTTT.

For the CDR3, the DNA is TGCGCCAGCAGCCAAGATTGGGTAGCGGGAGCCGCTAGCACAGATACGCAGTATTTT. Translation: CASSQDWVAGAASTDTQYF. The chain is built from TRBV4-1 and TRBJ2-3; 9 bases agree with TRBD2. The CDR3 totals 19 residues. Germline V gene data show CDR1 as MGHRA and CDR2 as YSYEKL. The junction had 10 bases not matched to a gene; V was cut back by 0 bases and J by 0 bases.

This clone showed up just a few times. V usage is TRBV12-3 or TRBV12-4 and J usage is TRBJ2-2, with D perhaps TRBD1 (5 bases). V was cut by 6 bases and J by 6 bases, with 11 bases left in between. This CDR3 is 13 amino acids long. Here the CDR3 DNA reads TGTGCCAGCAGGCCGGACACGGCCGGGGAGCTGTTTTTT. Protein sequence: CASRPDTAGELFF.

This chain links TRBV6-4 with TRBJ2-2, with D perhaps matching TRBD2 (5 bases). From germline, CDR1 is MRHNA and CDR2 SNTAGT. The V gene lost 0 bases and the J gene lost 8 bases, with 7 bases spanning the gap. The length of the CDR3 is 13 residues. DNA of the CDR3: TGTGCCAGCAGTGACTCGGGAGTAGGGGAGCTGTTTTTT. Translated, it gives CASSDSGVGELFF.

This chain uses TRBV2 with TRBJ1-2, with D possibly matching TRBD1 (6 bases). In germline, CDR1 is SNHLY, CDR2 FYNNEI. This CDR3 contains 18 residues. Trimming left V 5 bases short and J 4 bases short, with 26 bases between. The CDR3 protein is CASSRPRDTQPLVYGYTF. CDR3 DNA sequence: TGTGCCAGCAGTCGTCCCCGGGACACCCAACCCCTTGTCTATGGCTACACCTTC.

The chain is built from TRBV5-1 and TRBJ1-2, with D perhaps TRBD1 (6 bases). Looked up from germline, CDR1 is SGHRS and CDR2 is YFSETQ. The V gene lost 0 bases and the J gene lost 4 bases, with 10 bases spanning the gap. This CDR3 comprises 14 residues. The CDR3 DNA reads TGCGCCAGCAGCTTGGATGGGGGCGCCTATGGCTACACCTTC. This encodes CASSLDGGAYGYTF.

The rearrangement uses TRBV15 and TRBJ1-5; D unclear. With 0 bases removed from V and 2 bases from J, the gap between germline ends came to 8 bases. The V gene's germline CDR1 is LNHNV and CDR2 YYDKDF (reference sequence). This CDR3 is 15 amino acids long. The CDR3 region has the DNA TGTGCCACCAGCAGAGAGGAGGTTGGCAATCAGCCCCAGCATTTT. Translated: CATSREEVGNQPQHF.

V usage is TRBV7-2 and J usage is TRBJ2-7; tentatively, D is TRBD1 (6 bases). From germline, CDR1 is SGHTA and CDR2 FQGNSA. CDR3 size: 11 residues. The CDR3 coding sequence is TGTGCTGTGAGCAGGGGCTACGAGCAGTACTTC. This translates into CAVSRGYEQYF.

The V and J genes are TRBV5-1 and TRBJ2-2, with 8 bases lining up with TRBD1. Trimming removed 1 base from V and 6 bases from J; junction bases left unmatched: 5. The CDR3 has 15 residues. CDR1 is SGHRS, CDR2 YFSETQ, per germline. CDR3 coding DNA: TGCGCCAGCAGCTTGATTGCAGGGGGCTCCGGGGAGCTGTTTTTT. This encodes CASSLIAGGSGELFF.

V and J are TRBV3-1 (or the pseudogene TRBV3-2) and TRBJ2-7; 10 bases fit TRBD2. This CDR3 has 15 amino acids. The V gene end was trimmed by 8 bases and the J gene end by 5 bases; junction bases not matched to a gene: 12. The germline gives CDR1 LGHDT, CDR2 YNNKEL (reference sequence). CDR3 residues: CASQLAGVLPDEQYF. The DNA of the CDR3 is TGTGCCAGCCAGCTAGCGGGAGTCCTTCCGGACGAGCAGTACTTC.

The chain carries TRBV19 and TRBJ1-6; D is unresolved. The germline gives CDR1 LNHDA, CDR2 SQIVND (reference sequence). The V gene lost 7 bases and the J gene lost 7 bases, with 14 bases spanning the gap. The CDR3 sequence is 14 residues long. The CDR3 loop reads CASMRATGNSPLHF. The CDR3 DNA reads TGTGCCAGTATGCGGGCCACCGGGAATTCACCCCTCCACTTT.

The chain carries TRBV6-5 and TRBJ2-7, with 7 positions matching TRBD1. CDR3 size: 16 residues. Germline V gene data show CDR1 as MNHEY and CDR2 as SVGAGI. With 2 bases clipped from V and 2 bases from J, the junction kept 9 bases outside the gene matches. CDR3 in amino acids: CASSYGISDRPYEQYF. DNA of the CDR3: TGTGCCAGCAGTTACGGGATCTCGGACAGGCCCTACGAGCAGTACTTC.